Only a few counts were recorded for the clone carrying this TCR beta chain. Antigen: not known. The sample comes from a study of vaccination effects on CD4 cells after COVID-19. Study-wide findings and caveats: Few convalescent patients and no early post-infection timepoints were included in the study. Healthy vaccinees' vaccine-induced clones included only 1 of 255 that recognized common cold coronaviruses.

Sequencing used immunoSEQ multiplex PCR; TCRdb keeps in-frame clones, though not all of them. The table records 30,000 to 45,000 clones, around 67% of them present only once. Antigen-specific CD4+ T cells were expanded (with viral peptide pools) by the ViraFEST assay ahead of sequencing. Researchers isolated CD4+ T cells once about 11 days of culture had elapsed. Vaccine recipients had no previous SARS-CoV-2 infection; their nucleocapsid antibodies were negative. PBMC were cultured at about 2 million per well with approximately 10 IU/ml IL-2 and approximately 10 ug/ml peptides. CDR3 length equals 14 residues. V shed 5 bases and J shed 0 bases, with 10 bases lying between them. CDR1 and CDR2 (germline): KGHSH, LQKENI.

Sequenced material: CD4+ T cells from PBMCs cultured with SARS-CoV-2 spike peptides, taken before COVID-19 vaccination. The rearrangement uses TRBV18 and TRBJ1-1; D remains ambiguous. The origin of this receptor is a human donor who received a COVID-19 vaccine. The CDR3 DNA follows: TGTGCCAGCTCATCCTCCTCCATGAACACTGAAGCTTTCTTT. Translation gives CASSSSSMNTEAFF.